This T cell receptor (beta chain) originates from a study of spatial heterogeneity in lung cancer. The time point: blood at routine non-recurrence follow-up after resection. No cells were sorted before sequencing. The whole RNA sequenced was extracted from tumor, nontumor lung or frozen PBMC. This clonotype was observed a handful of times. Unique molecular identifiers, one per molecule, were present on every TCR cDNA molecule. TCRdb used MiXCR to reprocess the 5' RACE reads, holding one entry per CDR3 protein. The sample shows about 52,000 distinct CDR3 sequences, more than 6.5% of them seen only once. The length of the CDR3 is 15 residues. V was shortened by 9 bases and J by 7 bases, with 22 bases between the two germline ends. CDR1 is LNHDA and CDR2 is SQIVND in the germline V gene (reference sequence).

The material sequenced was PBMCs, taken at follow-up. The rearrangement uses TRBV19 and TRBJ1-5; no reliable D call. This TCR was recovered from a female donor with early-stage non-small cell lung cancer. This chain's CDR3 is CASRGNFFSNQPQHF. The CDR3 DNA reads as TGTGCCAGCCGGGGTAATTTTTTTTCCAACCAGCCCCAGCATTTT. Looking up the rest from reference TRBV19 and TRBJ1-5 gives the full variable domain: DGGITQSPKYLFRKEGQNVTLSCEQNLNHDAMYWYRQDPGQGLRLIYYSQIVNDFQKGDIAEGYSVSREKKESFPLTVTSAQKNPTAFYLCASRGNFFSNQPQHFGDGTRLSIL.